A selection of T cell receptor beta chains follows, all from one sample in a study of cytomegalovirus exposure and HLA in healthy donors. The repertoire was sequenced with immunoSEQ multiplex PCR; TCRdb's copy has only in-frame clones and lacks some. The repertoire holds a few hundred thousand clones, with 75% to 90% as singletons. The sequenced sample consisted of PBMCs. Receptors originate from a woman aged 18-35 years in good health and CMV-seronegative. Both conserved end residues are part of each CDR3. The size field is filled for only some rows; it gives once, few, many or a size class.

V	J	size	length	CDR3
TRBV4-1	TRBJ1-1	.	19	CASSQVGQTGGLENTEAFF
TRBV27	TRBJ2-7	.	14	CASSPAGGPNEQYF
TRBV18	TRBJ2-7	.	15	CASSVTGTLSYEQYF
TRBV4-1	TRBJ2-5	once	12	CASSQDRVSQYF
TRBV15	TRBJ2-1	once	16	CATSPQRGGGRDEQFF
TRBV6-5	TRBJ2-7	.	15	CASSYSIQGTYEQYF
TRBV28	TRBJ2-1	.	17	CASTFRQASNSYNEQFF
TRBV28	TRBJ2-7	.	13	CASSRQGTYEQYF
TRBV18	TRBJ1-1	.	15	CASSLGTGDVTEAFF
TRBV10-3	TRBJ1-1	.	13	CAISESGHHEAFF
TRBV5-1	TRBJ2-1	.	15	CASSPTGAESNEQFF
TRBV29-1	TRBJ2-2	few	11	CSALNTGELFF
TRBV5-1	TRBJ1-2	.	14	CASSTRIGSDGYTF
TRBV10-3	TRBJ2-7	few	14	CAIRTIAGRAEQYF
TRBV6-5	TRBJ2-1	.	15	CASSYRPGTAHEQFF
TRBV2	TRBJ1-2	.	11	CASSEPSGGTF
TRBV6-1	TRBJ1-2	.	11	CASTMFYGYTF
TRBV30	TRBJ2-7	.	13	CACNPGLGYEQYF
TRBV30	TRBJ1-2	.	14	CAWSVAGANYGYTF
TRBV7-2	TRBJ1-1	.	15	CASSLALEGLTEAFF